Each of the 24 T cell receptor beta chains below was sequenced from the same sample in a study of blood T cell repertoires in COVID-19. Libraries were prepared by immunoSEQ multiplex PCR; TCRdb keeps only in-frame clonotypes and omits some of them. The sample comprises roughly 200,000 clones, around 80% of which are singletons, and 2.5% to 3% rests with the top ten. The material sequenced was peripheral blood. These receptors were collected from a woman older than 75 with active or convalescent COVID-19.

This chain links TRBV12-3 or TRBV12-4 with TRBJ2-1; possible D gene TRBD1, 6 bases. With 5 bases removed from V and 14 bases from J, the gap between germline ends came to 19 bases. This CDR3 is built from 13 residues. The CDR3 sequence is CASSHSTGFSKFF. CDR3 sequence (DNA): TGTGCCAGCAGTCATAGCACAGGGTTCTCCAAGTTCTTC.

Only one count was recorded for this clone. This chain joins TRBV7-8 and TRBJ1-6; 7 nucleotides match TRBD1. V lost 2 bases to trimming and J lost 9 bases; unmatched junction nucleotides: 4. CDR1 is SGHVS and CDR2 is FQNEAQ in the germline V gene. The CDR3 consists of 14 residues. The CDR3 spells CASSLQGVGSPLHF. DNA of the CDR3: TGTGCCAGCAGCTTACAGGGGGTAGGTTCACCCCTCCACTTT.

The V and J genes are TRBV27 and TRBJ2-1, with D perhaps matching TRBD2 (6 bases). V was clipped by 2 bases and J by 8 bases, with 13 bases between them. The CDR3 is 14 amino acids. Germline lookup yields CDR1 MNHEY and CDR2 SMNVEV (reference sequence). The CDR3 nucleotides are TGTGCCAGCAGTTTAGCGGGGCCTCCCTATGAGCAGTTCTTC. Its protein is CASSLAGPPYEQFF.

This clone was seen more than once but under ten times. The CDR3, as DNA: TGTGCCAGTAGTCTCAATCCACAGGGGGCGTCTAGCAATCAGCCCCAGCATTTT. The encoded protein is CASSLNPQGASSNQPQHF. The chain employs TRBV19 and TRBJ1-5, with 9 bases lining up with TRBD1. The CDR3 is 18 residues long. The ends lost 5 bases at V and 0 bases at J; junction bases unmatched: 11. Germline loops: CDR1 LNHDA, CDR2 SQIVND (reference sequence).

The chain links TRBV14 to TRBJ1-1, with a tentative D call TRBD1 (5 bases). This CDR3 has 11 residues. Germline V gives CDR1 SGHDN, CDR2 FVKESK. V was pared by 5 bases and J by 6 bases, with 7 bases between. The DNA of the CDR3 is TGTGCCAGCAGCATAGGGGCTGAAGCTTTCTTT. Amino acid sequence: CASSIGAEAFF.

The chain joins TRBV9 to TRBJ1-2; a weak D match, TRBD1 (6 bases). Trimming pared 1 base from V and 6 bases from J, leaving 13 bases between. The CDR3 loop spans 14 amino acids. CDR1 SGDLS and CDR2 YYNGEE come from the germline V gene. The CDR3 DNA sequence: TGTGCCAGCAGCGTATCTCAGGGGTTGAATGGCTACACCTTC. Protein: CASSVSQGLNGYTF.

The chain combines TRBV7-3 with TRBJ2-3; tentatively, D is TRBD2 (6 bases). V lost 6 bases to trimming and J lost 5 bases, with 12 bases between them. Germline assignment: CDR1 SGHTA and CDR2 FQGTGA. The CDR3 consists of 13 residues. The CDR3 sequence is CASSAGQIDTQYF. The CDR3 region has the DNA TGTGCCAGCAGTGCGGGGCAGATAGATACGCAGTATTTT.

This clone showed up just a few times. The rearrangement joins TRBV2 to TRBJ2-5; unclear D gene. V lost 4 bases and J lost 2, with 8 bases in between. The CDR3 contains 13 residues. From germline, CDR1 is SNHLY and CDR2 FYNNEI. CDR3 in DNA: TGTGCCAGCAGTGTGCGCACTCAAGAGACCCAGTACTTC. It specifies CASSVRTQETQYF.

This clone was observed a single time. The chain has TRBV28 and TRBJ1-1; D is possibly TRBD1 (5 bases). The germline V gene encodes CDR1 MDHEN and CDR2 SYDVKM. Trimming removed 3 bases from V and 1 base from J, with 12 bases in between. The CDR3 has 15 residues. CDR3 nucleotide sequence: TGTGCCAGCAGTTTCAGGTGGGGCGGGAACACTGAAGCTTTCTTT. Translation: CASSFRWGGNTEAFF.

J is TRBJ2-3 and V is TRBV2, with 12 positions matching TRBD2. The germline CDR1 and CDR2 sequences are SNHLY and FYNNEI. CDR3 size: 13 residues. V shed 8 bases, J shed 4 bases, and the junction held 1 base outside the gene matches. In nucleotides, the CDR3 is TGTGCCAGCGCTAGCGGGGGGGCAGATACGCAGTATTTT. Encoded protein: CASASGGADTQYF.

This clone was observed a few times. The rearrangement links TRBV5-1 to TRBJ1-5, with 10 bases matching TRBD1. This CDR3 spans 17 amino acids. CDR1 and CDR2 from the germline V gene are SGHRS and YFSETQ. V dropped 0 bases and J dropped 4; count of bases not matched to a gene: 7. As DNA, the CDR3 is TGCGCCAGCAGCTTGGGGACAGGGGGAAGTGGGAATCAGCCCCAGCATTTT. Protein product: CASSLGTGGSGNQPQHF.

The chain couples TRBV7-9 to TRBJ1-4, with TRBD1 matching over 9 bases. CDR3 length: 17 amino acids. Germline CDR1 is SEHNR and CDR2 is FQNEAQ (reference sequence). V dropped 5 bases and J dropped 1; count of bases not matched to a gene: 8. CDR3 DNA: TGTGCCAGCAGCATTGGACAGGGGCGCGGAACTAATGAAAAACTGTTTTTT. Amino acid sequence: CASSIGQGRGTNEKLFF.

The chain couples TRBV11-3 to TRBJ2-7; the match to TRBD1 covers 8 bases. The CDR3 extends over 14 amino acids. Per the germline V gene, CDR1 is SGHNT and CDR2 is YENEEA. With 5 bases clipped from V and 5 bases from J, the junction kept 8 bases outside the gene matches. The CDR3 region is CASSVGGQVNEQYF. Written as DNA, the CDR3 is TGTGCCAGCAGCGTAGGGGGACAGGTAAACGAGCAGTACTTC.

This clone was seen more than once but under ten times. The chain combines TRBV30 with TRBJ2-5, with 7 nucleotides matching TRBD1. Germline V gene data show CDR1 as GTSNPN and CDR2 as SVGIG (reference sequence). The CDR3 totals 14 residues. V shed 2 bases and J 4 bases; nucleotides not matched to a gene: 7. CDR3 bases: TGTGCCTGGAGTAGACAGGGCTGGCGAGAGACCCAGTACTTC. This codes for CAWSRQGWRETQYF. Filled out from reference TRBV30 and TRBJ2-5, the complete variable domain reads SQTIHQWPATLVQPVGSPLSLECTVEGTSNPNLYWYRQAAGRGLQLLFYSVGIGQISSEVPQNLSASRPQDRQFILSSKKLLLSDSGFYLCAWSRQGWRETQYFGPGTRLLVL.

V and J are TRBV9 and TRBJ1-6; 9 bases are a match to TRBD1. This CDR3 comprises 17 residues. Germline loops: CDR1 SGDLS, CDR2 YYNGEE. With 4 bases clipped from V and 0 bases from J, the junction kept 5 bases outside the gene matches. CDR3 nucleotides: TGTGCCAGCAGCCCGGGGGACAGGGCCTCCTATAATTCACCCCTCCACTTT. This codes for CASSPGDRASYNSPLHF. The full variable domain, with the rest looked up from reference TRBV9 and TRBJ1-6, is DSGVTQTPKHLITATGQRVTLRCSPRSGDLSVYWYQQSLDQGLQFLIQYYNGEERAKGNILERFSAQQFPDLHSELNLSSLELGDSALYFCASSPGDRASYNSPLHFGNGTRLTVT.

J is TRBJ2-3 and V is TRBV28; 8 nucleotides line up with TRBD1. This CDR3 has 15 residues. Per the germline V gene, CDR1 is MDHEN and CDR2 is SYDVKM. Trimming cost V 6 bases and J 12 bases; bases outside gene matches: 17. The CDR3 sequence is CASSINPGQAVVQYF. The CDR3, as DNA: TGTGCCAGCAGCATTAATCCGGGACAGGCCGTAGTTCAGTATTTT.

V usage is TRBV2 and J usage is TRBJ2-1; 9 bases match TRBD2. Looked up from germline, CDR1 is SNHLY and CDR2 is FYNNEI. V lost 6 bases and J lost 6; bases outside the gene matches: 9. The CDR3 extends over 15 amino acids. The CDR3 DNA reads TGTGCCAGCAGCCCCGGGACTAGCTATTCCAATGAGCAGTTCTTC. Its translation: CASSPGTSYSNEQFF.

V gene TRBV9 combines with J gene TRBJ1-2; TRBD1 might be the D (6 bases). The CDR3 totals 13 residues. CDR1 and CDR2 (germline): SGDLS, YYNGEE. The V and J ends lost 2 bases and 2 bases respectively, with 7 bases between them. The CDR3 spells CASSVGQNYGYTF. CDR3 bases: TGTGCCAGCAGCGTCGGACAGAACTATGGCTACACCTTC.

J is TRBJ2-3 and V is TRBV5-4, with D possibly being TRBD1 (5 bases). The germline gives CDR1 SGHNT, CDR2 YYREEE (reference sequence). V lost 8 bases to trimming and J lost 6 bases, with 28 bases between them. The CDR3 covers 17 residues. The CDR3 sequence: CASNKLSGVPGKDTQYF. CDR3 DNA sequence: TGTGCCAGTAACAAATTAAGTGGTGTGCCAGGGAAGGATACGCAGTATTTT.

The CDR3 spells CASSYQGGTGYTF. As DNA, the CDR3 is TGTGCCAGCAGTTACCAGGGGGGCACTGGCTACACCTTC. The chain carries TRBV27 and TRBJ1-2; TRBD1 matches 7 bases. This CDR3 has 13 residues. CDR1 is MNHEY and CDR2 is SMNVEV in the germline V gene (reference sequence). With V trimmed by 4 bases and J by 7 bases, 6 bases remained unmatched.

J is TRBJ1-2 and V is TRBV19; 8 bases fit TRBD1. The germline V gene encodes CDR1 LNHDA and CDR2 SQIVND (reference sequence). The V and J ends lost 7 bases and 3 bases, in that order; junction bases with no gene match: 7. CDR3 size: 14 residues. CDR3 DNA: TGTGCCAGTATTCGGACAGGGTTCGACTATGGCTACACCTTC. Amino acid sequence: CASIRTGFDYGYTF.

The rearrangement links TRBV6-1 to TRBJ1-2; D remains ambiguous. The length of the CDR3 is 14 residues. Germline CDR1 and CDR2: MNHNS and SASEGT. With 0 bases removed from V and 5 bases from J, the gap between germline ends came to 10 bases. The CDR3 protein is CASSEAGAYYGYTF. In nucleotides, the CDR3 is TGTGCCAGCAGTGAAGCCGGAGCCTATTATGGCTACACCTTC.

The genes are TRBV7-4 and TRBJ1-5; TRBD1 aligns across 9 bases. This CDR3 contains 15 residues. V was clipped by 5 bases and J by 5 bases; unmatched bases: 7. Germline V CDR1 and CDR2: SGHVT, SQSDAQ. CDR3 residues: CASSPQTGGDQPQHF. The CDR3 DNA is TGTGCCAGCAGCCCCCAAACAGGGGGCGATCAGCCCCAGCATTTT.

The genes are TRBV19 and TRBJ2-1, with 7 positions matching TRBD1. The ends lost 6 bases at V and 12 bases at J; junction bases unmatched: 5. The CDR3 is 11 residues long. Germline V gene lookup returns CDR1 LNHDA and CDR2 SQIVND (reference sequence). The CDR3 sequence is CASRTGYGQFF. The CDR3 nucleotides are TGTGCCAGTAGGACAGGGTACGGGCAGTTCTTC.